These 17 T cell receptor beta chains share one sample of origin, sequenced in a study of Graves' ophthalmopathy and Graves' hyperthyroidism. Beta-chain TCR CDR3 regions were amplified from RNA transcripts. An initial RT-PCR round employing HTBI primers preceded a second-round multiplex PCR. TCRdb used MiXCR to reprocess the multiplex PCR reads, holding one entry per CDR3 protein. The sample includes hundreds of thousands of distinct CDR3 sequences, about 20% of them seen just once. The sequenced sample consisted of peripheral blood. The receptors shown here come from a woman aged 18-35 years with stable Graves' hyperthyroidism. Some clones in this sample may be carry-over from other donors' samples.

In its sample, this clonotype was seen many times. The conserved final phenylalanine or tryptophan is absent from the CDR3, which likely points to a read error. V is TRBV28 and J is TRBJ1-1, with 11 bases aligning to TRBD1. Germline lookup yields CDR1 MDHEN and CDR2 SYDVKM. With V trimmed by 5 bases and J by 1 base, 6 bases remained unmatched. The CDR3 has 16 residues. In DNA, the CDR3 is TGTGCCAGCAGTGGACAGGGGGCGCAGGGGAACACTGAAGCTTTCATT. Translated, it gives CASSGQGAQGNTEAFI.

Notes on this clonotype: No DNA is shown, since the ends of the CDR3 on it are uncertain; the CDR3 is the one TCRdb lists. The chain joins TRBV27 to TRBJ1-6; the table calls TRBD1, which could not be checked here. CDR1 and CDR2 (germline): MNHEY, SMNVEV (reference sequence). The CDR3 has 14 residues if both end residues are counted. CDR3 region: CASSSSGPNSPLHF.

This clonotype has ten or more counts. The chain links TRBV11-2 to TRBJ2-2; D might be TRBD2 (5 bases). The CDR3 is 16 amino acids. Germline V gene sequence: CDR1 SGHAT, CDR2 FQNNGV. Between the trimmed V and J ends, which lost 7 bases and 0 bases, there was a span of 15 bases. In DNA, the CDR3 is TGTGCCAGCACAACTGGAGGCGTCGCGAACACCGGGGAGCTGTTTTTT. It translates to CASTTGGVANTGELFF. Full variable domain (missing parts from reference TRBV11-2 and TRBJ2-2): EAGVAQSPRYKIIEKRQSVAFWCNPISGHATLYWYQQILGQGPKLLIQFQNNGVVDDSQLPKDRFSAERLKGVDSTLKIQPAKLEDSAVYLCASTTGGVANTGELFFGEGSRLTVL.

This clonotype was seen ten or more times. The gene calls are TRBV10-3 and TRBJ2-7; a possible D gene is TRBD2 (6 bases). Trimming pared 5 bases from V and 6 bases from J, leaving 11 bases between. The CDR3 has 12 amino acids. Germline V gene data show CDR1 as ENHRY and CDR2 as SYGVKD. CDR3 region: CAISREIGEQYF. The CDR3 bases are TGTGCCATCAGTCGGGAGATAGGCGAGCAGTACTTC.

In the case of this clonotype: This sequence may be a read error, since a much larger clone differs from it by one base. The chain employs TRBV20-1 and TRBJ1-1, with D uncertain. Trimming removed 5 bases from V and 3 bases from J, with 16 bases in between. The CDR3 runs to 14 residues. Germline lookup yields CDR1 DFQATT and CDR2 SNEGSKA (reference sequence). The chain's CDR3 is CSAGLRPGDTEAFF. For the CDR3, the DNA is TGCAGTGCTGGACTCCGACCCGGCGACACTGAAGCTTTCTTT.

DNA for the CDR3: TGTGCCAGCAGCCCCACCGGGACAGGGGACGGAATCCAAGAGACCCAGTACTTC. Its translation is CASSPTGTGDGIQETQYF. This chain links TRBV9 with TRBJ2-5; 10 bases map to TRBD1. Trimming removed 4 bases from V and 1 base from J; junction bases left unmatched: 13. Germline V gene data show CDR1 as SGDLS and CDR2 as YYNGEE. The CDR3 is 18 residues long.

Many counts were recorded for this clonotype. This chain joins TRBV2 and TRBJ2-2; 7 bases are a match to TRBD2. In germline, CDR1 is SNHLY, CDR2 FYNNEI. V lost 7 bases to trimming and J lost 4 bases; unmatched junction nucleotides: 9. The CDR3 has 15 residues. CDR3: CASTLAARGTGELFF. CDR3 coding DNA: TGTGCCAGCACCCTAGCGGCTCGAGGCACCGGGGAGCTGTTTTTT.

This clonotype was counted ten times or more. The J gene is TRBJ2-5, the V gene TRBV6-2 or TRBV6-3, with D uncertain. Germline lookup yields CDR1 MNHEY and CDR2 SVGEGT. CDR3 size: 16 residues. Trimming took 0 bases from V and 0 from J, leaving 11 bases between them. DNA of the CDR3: TGTGCCAGCAGTTACTCGATGGACGGACACCAAGAGACCCAGTACTTC. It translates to CASSYSMDGHQETQYF.

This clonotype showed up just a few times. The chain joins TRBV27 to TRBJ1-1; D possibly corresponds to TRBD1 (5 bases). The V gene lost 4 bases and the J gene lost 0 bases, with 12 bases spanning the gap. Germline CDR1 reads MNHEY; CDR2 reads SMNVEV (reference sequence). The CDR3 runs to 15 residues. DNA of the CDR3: TGTGCCAGCAGTTCCCCGGACAACATGAACACTGAAGCTTTCTTT. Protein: CASSSPDNMNTEAFF.

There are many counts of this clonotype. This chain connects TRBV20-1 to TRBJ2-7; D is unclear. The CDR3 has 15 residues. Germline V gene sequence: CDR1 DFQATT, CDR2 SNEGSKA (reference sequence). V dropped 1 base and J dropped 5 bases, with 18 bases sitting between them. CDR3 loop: CSARAIGRRGDEQYF. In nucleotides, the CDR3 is TGCAGTGCTAGAGCCATCGGTCGGCGTGGTGACGAGCAGTACTTC.

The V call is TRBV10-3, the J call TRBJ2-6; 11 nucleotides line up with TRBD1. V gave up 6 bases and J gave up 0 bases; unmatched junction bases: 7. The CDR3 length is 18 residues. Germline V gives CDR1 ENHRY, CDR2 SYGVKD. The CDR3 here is CAISKTGTGGSGANVLTF. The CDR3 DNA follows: TGTGCCATCAGCAAGACCGGGACAGGGGGCTCTGGGGCCAACGTCCTGACTTTC.

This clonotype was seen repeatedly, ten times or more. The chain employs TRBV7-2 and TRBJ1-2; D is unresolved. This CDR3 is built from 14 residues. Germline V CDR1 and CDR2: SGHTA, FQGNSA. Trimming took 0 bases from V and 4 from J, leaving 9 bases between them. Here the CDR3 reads CASSLAEGRYGYTF. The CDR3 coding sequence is TGTGCCAGCAGCTTAGCGGAAGGGCGCTATGGCTACACCTTC.

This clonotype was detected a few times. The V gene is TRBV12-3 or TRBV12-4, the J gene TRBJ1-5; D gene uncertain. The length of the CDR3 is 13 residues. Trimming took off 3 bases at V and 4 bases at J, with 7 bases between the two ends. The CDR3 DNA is TGTGCCAGCAGTTTCCGACGAAATCAGCCCCAGCATTTT. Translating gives CASSFRRNQPQHF.

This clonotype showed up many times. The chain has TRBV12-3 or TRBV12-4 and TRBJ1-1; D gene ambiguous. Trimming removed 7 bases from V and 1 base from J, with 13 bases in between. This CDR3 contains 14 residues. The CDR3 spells CASIERFQNTEAFF. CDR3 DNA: TGTGCCAGCATTGAACGCTTCCAGAACACTGAAGCTTTCTTT.

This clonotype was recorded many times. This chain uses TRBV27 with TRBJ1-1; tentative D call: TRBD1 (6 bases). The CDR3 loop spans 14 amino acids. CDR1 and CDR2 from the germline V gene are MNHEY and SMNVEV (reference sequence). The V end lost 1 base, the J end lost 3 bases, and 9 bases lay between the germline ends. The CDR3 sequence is CASSLYREDTEAFF. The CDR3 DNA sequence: TGTGCCAGCAGTTTATACAGGGAGGACACTGAAGCTTTCTTT.

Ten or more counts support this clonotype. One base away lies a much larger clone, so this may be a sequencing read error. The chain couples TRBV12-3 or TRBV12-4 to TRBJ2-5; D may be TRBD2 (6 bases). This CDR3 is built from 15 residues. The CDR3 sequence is CASSLWRAGQETKYF. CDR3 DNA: TGTGCCAGCAGTTTATGGCGGGCGGGGCAAGAGACCAAGTACTTC.

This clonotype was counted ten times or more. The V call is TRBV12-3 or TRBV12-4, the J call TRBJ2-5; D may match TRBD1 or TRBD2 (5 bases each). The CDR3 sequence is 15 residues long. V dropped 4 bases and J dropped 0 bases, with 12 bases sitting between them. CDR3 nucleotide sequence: TGTGCCAGCAGTTCTGGGACGGTGTACCAAGAGACCCAGTACTTC. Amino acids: CASSSGTVYQETQYF.